The clone carrying this T cell receptor beta chain showed up many times. Its antigen is as yet unknown. The V end was cut by 2 bases, the J end by 4 bases, with 12 bases between. Germline CDR1 is SGHAT and CDR2 is FQNNGV. CDR3 length: 14 residues. This record belongs to a study of regulatory T cells in long-lasting Graves disease. Assembly of TCR beta libraries relied on iRepertoire HTBI primers together with Arm-PCR of CDR3 regions. One entry per CDR3 protein, called by TCRdb with MiXCR from the multiplex PCR reads. The table lists around 330,000 distinct CDR3 sequences, 18% of them singletons. Study-level results: TRBV28, TRBJ1-2 and TRBJ2-5 were favored in persistent disease. Whereas around 970 public clonotypes were shared by new patients, persistent patients shared more, at approximately 2,700.

Regarding time point: newly diagnosed GD, antithyroid drugs for less than 3 months. The TCR library was made from RNA extracted from PBMCs. The rearrangement joins TRBV11-2 to TRBJ2-7, with D possibly called TRBD1 or TRBD2 (6 bases each). The sample consisted of peripheral blood mononuclear cells (PBMCs), taken at new diagnosis, from a patient treated with antithyroid drugs. The sequence derives from a female donor with Graves disease. The CDR3 spells CASSLFRGRYEQYF. The CDR3 region has the DNA TGTGCCAGCAGCTTATTCCGGGGGCGATACGAGCAGTACTTC.